These 24 T cell receptor beta chains came from one sample sequenced in a study of CD8+CD57+ T cells in acquired aplastic anemia. The TCR beta profiling, which covered VDJ combination and CDR3 sequence, was carried out using genomic DNA as the template. TCRdb itself ran the reads through MiXCR, one entry per CDR3 protein. The table has 150,000 or so distinct CDR3 sequences, 55% to 75% seen once. Sequenced sample: sorted CD4+, CD8+, or CD8+CD57+ T cells (not recorded which) from PBMCs. Receptor source: a human donor in good health.

The rearrangement joins TRBV15 to TRBJ2-1, with D uncertain. In germline, CDR1 is LNHNV, CDR2 YYDKDF (reference sequence). The CDR3 runs 16 residues. Trimming removed 5 bases from V and 1 base from J, with 15 bases in between. This chain's CDR3 is CATSRRFDLSYNEQFF. CDR3 in DNA: TGTGCCACCAGCCGAAGGTTTGACTTGTCCTACAATGAGCAGTTCTTC.

CDR3 nucleotide sequence: TGCAGTGCTAGAGAGGACGGGGGGCCCGGGTCTAACTATGGCTACACCTTC. Amino acid sequence: CSAREDGGPGSNYGYTF. The chain links TRBV20-1 to TRBJ1-2; D perhaps matches TRBD1 (6 bases). V was trimmed by 0 bases and J by 0 bases, leaving 17 bases between them. Germline V lookup: CDR1 DFQATT, CDR2 SNEGSKA (reference sequence). This CDR3 has 17 amino acids.

This clonotype has only a few counts. The chain uses TRBV7-6 and TRBJ1-1; D unclear. CDR3 length: 14 residues. Germline CDR1 is SGHVS and CDR2 is FNYEAQ. With 0 bases removed from V and 0 bases from J, the gap between germline ends came to 5 bases. This CDR3 is CASSLAPLNTEAFF. CDR3 sequence (DNA): TGTGCCAGCAGCTTAGCACCGTTGAACACTGAAGCTTTCTTT.

The J gene is TRBJ2-7, the V gene TRBV5-1; D may be TRBD1 (5 bases). This CDR3 spans 17 amino acids. Trimming left V 0 bases short and J 0 bases short, with 16 bases between. The germline gives CDR1 SGHRS, CDR2 YFSETQ. CDR3 DNA: TGCGCCAGCAGCTTGGGGATCGACAGCCTTCTCTCCTACGAGCAGTACTTC. This codes for CASSLGIDSLLSYEQYF.

The chain links TRBV2 to TRBJ2-7, with D tentatively TRBD1 or TRBD2 (5 bases each). This CDR3 contains 14 residues. Looked up from germline, CDR1 is SNHLY and CDR2 is FYNNEI. Trimming pared 6 bases from V and 3 bases from J, leaving 15 bases between. CDR3 coding DNA: TGTGCCAGCAGCCAACGGGACCTTCACTACGAGCAGTACTTC. It specifies CASSQRDLHYEQYF.

The chain joins TRBV15 to TRBJ2-1, with 9 bases fitting TRBD1. This CDR3 spans 16 amino acids. Germline CDR1 LNHNV, CDR2 YYDKDF (reference sequence). Losses at the gene ends were 3 bases for V and 4 bases for J; bases not matched to a gene: 7. CDR3: CATSSEGQGKYNEQFF. In nucleotides, the CDR3 is TGTGCCACCAGCAGTGAGGGACAGGGCAAATACAATGAGCAGTTCTTC. The full variable domain, completed using reference TRBV15 and TRBJ2-1, is DAMVIQNPRYQVTQFGKPVTLSCSQTLNHNVMYWYQQKSSQAPKLLFHYYDKDFNNEADTPDNFQSRRPNTSFCFLDIRSPGLGDTAMYLCATSSEGQGKYNEQFFGPGTRLTVL.

CDR3 DNA: TGTGCCACCAGCACGAGGACAGGGGGCGTTGAAAAACTGTTTTTT. As protein: CATSTRTGGVEKLFF. The chain uses TRBV15 and TRBJ1-4; TRBD1 matches 11 bases. Per germline, CDR1 LNHNV and CDR2 YYDKDF (reference sequence). The trim removed 4 bases at V and 7 bases at J, leaving 5 bases unmatched. This CDR3 has 15 residues. Looking up the rest from reference TRBV15 and TRBJ1-4 gives the full variable domain: DAMVIQNPRYQVTQFGKPVTLSCSQTLNHNVMYWYQQKSSQAPKLLFHYYDKDFNNEADTPDNFQSRRPNTSFCFLDIRSPGLGDTAMYLCATSTRTGGVEKLFFGSGTQLSVL.

The chain joins TRBV2 to TRBJ2-5; D might be TRBD1 (5 bases). Per the germline V gene, CDR1 is SNHLY and CDR2 is FYNNEI. CDR3 length equals 11 residues. V was cut by 7 bases and J by 2 bases, with 5 bases left in between. The CDR3 nucleotides read TGTGCCAGCAAGGGGCAAGAGACCCAGTACTTC. Amino acids: CASKGQETQYF.

The chain couples TRBV19 to TRBJ1-4; a weak D match, TRBD1 (5 bases). V was clipped by 3 bases and J by 7 bases, with 12 bases between them. Germline CDR1 and CDR2: LNHDA and SQIVND (reference sequence). This CDR3 comprises 14 residues. CDR3 DNA sequence: TGTGCCAGTAGTATTCTCGAGGGGACTGAAAAACTGTTTTTT. The encoded protein is CASSILEGTEKLFF.

The chain combines TRBV29-1 with TRBJ2-5; tentatively, D is TRBD1 (5 bases). Trimming removed 6 bases from V and 0 bases from J, with 14 bases in between. Germline values: CDR1 SQVTM, CDR2 ANQGSEA. The CDR3 is 14 residues long. This CDR3 is CSVIRQKDQETQYF. The CDR3 DNA follows: TGCAGCGTAATACGACAGAAAGACCAAGAGACCCAGTACTTC.

The chain combines TRBV20-1 with TRBJ2-1; D call uncertain. CDR3 length: 14 residues. In germline, CDR1 is DFQATT, CDR2 SNEGSKA (reference sequence). V lost 3 bases and J 6 bases, leaving 15 bases between the germline ends. The CDR3 DNA reads TGCAGTGCTAGGAATTGGAAAGGACGCAATGAGCAGTTCTTC. Its translation: CSARNWKGRNEQFF.

CDR3 nucleotides: TGTGCCAGCAGCTTAGAGTGGGAAGCAGATACGCAGTATTTT. This encodes CASSLEWEADTQYF. The chain has TRBV7-8 and TRBJ2-3; no reliable D call. Per the germline V gene, CDR1 is SGHVS and CDR2 is FQNEAQ. V gave up 1 base and J gave up 4 bases, with 9 bases separating them. The CDR3 is 14 residues long.

The V gene is TRBV9, the J gene TRBJ1-2; 9 bases are a match to TRBD1. V lost 3 bases to trimming and J lost 7 bases; unmatched junction nucleotides: 4. The germline CDR1 and CDR2 sequences are SGDLS and YYNGEE. This CDR3 region has 13 residues. CDR3: CASSATGGSGYTF. CDR3 coding DNA: TGTGCCAGCAGCGCAACAGGGGGCTCTGGCTACACCTTC.

The V call is TRBV3-1, the J call TRBJ2-5; unclear D gene. Germline V gene data show CDR1 as LGHDT and CDR2 as YNNKEL (reference sequence). CDR3 length: 12 amino acids. V gave up 3 bases and J gave up 7 bases, with 9 bases separating them. CDR3 sequence (DNA): TGTGCCAGCAGCCATCGGACCCGGACCCAGTACTTC. Residues: CASSHRTRTQYF.

This clonotype has a count of ten or more. The CDR3 DNA is TGTGCTAGTGGTTGGGGGACCGGGGAGCTGTTTTTT. Its translation: CASGWGTGELFF. This sequence joins TRBV12-5 and TRBJ2-2, with D possibly being TRBD1 or TRBD2 (5 bases each). This CDR3 has 12 residues. The germline V gene has CDR1 LGHNT and CDR2 FRNRAP. V was pared by 4 bases and J by 5 bases, with 5 bases between.

J is TRBJ1-2 and V is TRBV20-1, with TRBD1 as a possible D gene (5 bases). Germline CDR1 reads DFQATT; CDR2 reads SNEGSKA (reference sequence). The V gene lost 1 base and the J gene lost 9 bases, with 12 bases spanning the gap. CDR3 length equals 12 residues. The CDR3: CSARGQHLRYTF. The DNA of the CDR3 is TGCAGTGCTAGAGGACAGCATCTACGCTACACCTTC.

Ten or more counts support this clonotype. The junction departs from germline at one end; a sequencing error may be responsible. The V gene is TRBV20-1, the J gene TRBJ2-7, with TRBD1 matching over 7 bases. Germline V CDR1 and CDR2: DFQATT, SNEGSKA (reference sequence). The CDR3 consists of 13 residues. The CDR3 is CSAGDREPYEQYF. The DNA for the CDR3 is TGCAGTGCTGGAGACAGGGAACCTTACGAGCAGTACTTC.

Notes on this clonotype: Given a much more abundant clone one base away, this may be a read error. The chain joins TRBV6-5 to TRBJ2-7; TRBD2 matches at 7 bases. The CDR3 totals 14 residues. The germline gives CDR1 MNHEY, CDR2 SVGAGI. CDR3 region: CASGYGLAEYEQYF. Written as DNA, the CDR3 is TGTGCCAGCGGTTATGGGCTAGCGGAGTACGAGCAGTACTTC.

The table lists this clonotype with many counts. The J gene is TRBJ2-2, the V gene TRBV9; 16 bases are a match to TRBD2. Germline V CDR1 and CDR2: SGDLS, YYNGEE. The CDR3 sequence is 18 residues long. V lost 5 bases and J lost 3; bases outside the gene matches: 7. The CDR3 sequence is CASRPGLAGGAHTGELFF. CDR3 nucleotide sequence: TGTGCCAGCAGGCCGGGACTAGCGGGAGGGGCCCACACCGGGGAGCTGTTTTTT. Full variable domain (remainder filled in from reference TRBV9 and TRBJ2-2): DSGVTQTPKHLITATGQRVTLRCSPRSGDLSVYWYQQSLDQGLQFLIQYYNGEERAKGNILERFSAQQFPDLHSELNLSSLELGDSALYFCASRPGLAGGAHTGELFFGEGSRLTVL.

The rearrangement links TRBV2 to TRBJ1-1, with a tentative D call TRBD1 (5 bases). The CDR3 covers 14 residues. V lost 1 base and J lost 7, with 13 bases in between. Germline-derived CDR1 and CDR2 are SNHLY and FYNNEI. The CDR3, as DNA: TGTGCCAGCAGTGAAGTCCGGGTGACAGTTGAAGCTTTCTTT. It specifies CASSEVRVTVEAFF.

This clonotype was detected only a few times. V usage is TRBV2 and J usage is TRBJ2-1, with 10 positions matching TRBD1. The CDR3 covers 15 residues. The germline gives CDR1 SNHLY, CDR2 FYNNEI. V shed 2 bases and J 5 bases; nucleotides not matched to a gene: 3. In DNA, the CDR3 is TGTGCCAGCAGTGAATCAGGGACAGGGGACAATGAGCAGTTCTTC. It translates to CASSESGTGDNEQFF.

This clonotype has ten or more counts. CDR3 nucleotides: TGTGCCAGCAAAACTAGCGGGATTATGGAGACCCAGTACTTC. Residues: CASKTSGIMETQYF. This chain links TRBV7-9 with TRBJ2-5; 10 nucleotides agree with TRBD2. Trimming took 7 bases from V and 5 from J; bases not matched to a gene: 7. The CDR3 is made up of 14 amino acids. Germline values: CDR1 SEHNR, CDR2 FQNEAQ (reference sequence).

This clonotype was recorded only once. This rearrangement joins TRBV7-8 to TRBJ1-6; D ambiguous. The germline V gene has CDR1 SGHVS and CDR2 FQNEAQ. This CDR3 is built from 18 residues. Trimming shortened V by 5 bases and J by 0 bases, and 17 bases separated the two germline ends. CDR3 protein: CASSTDGDLSSYNSPLHF. DNA of the CDR3: TGTGCCAGCAGCACGGACGGAGACTTAAGCTCCTATAATTCACCCCTCCACTTT.

The chain has TRBV7-9 and TRBJ1-1, with D perhaps TRBD1 (5 bases). This CDR3 has 15 residues. Germline CDR1 SEHNR, CDR2 FQNEAQ (reference sequence). The V and J ends lost 6 bases and 4 bases respectively, with 18 bases between them. The CDR3, as DNA: TGTGCCAGCAGGGATCGCGGTCAGGGAGGCACTGAAGCTTTCTTT. Amino acids: CASRDRGQGGTEAFF.